The rows below give T cell receptor beta chains drawn from one sample of a study of blood T cells in healthy people across ages. TCRdb reprocessed the 5' RACE reads with MiXCR, giving one entry per CDR3 protein. The sample records fewer than 900,000 distinct CDR3 sequences, more than 40% being singletons. The sequenced sample consisted of blood. The receptors were gathered from a woman aged 55 to 70 in good health. Both conserved end residues are part of each CDR3. Fields, in order: D gene, J gene, V gene, clone size, CDR3 DNA, CDR3 protein. The D gene is left open where the match is weak. Rows may omit the clone size; those that give it use once, few, many or a size class.

.,TRBJ1-6,TRBV14,once,TGTGCCAGCAGCCTTGGGACAAAGGGATCACCCCTCCACTTT,CASSLGTKGSPLHF
TRBD1,TRBJ2-5,TRBV7-9,few,TGTGCCAGCAGCGAAGGACAGGGGGGTAAAGAGACCCAGTACTTC,CASSEGQGGKETQYF
TRBD2,TRBJ2-1,TRBV4-2,.,TGTGCCAGCAGCCCACGACTAGCGGCCCAATATGAGCAGTTCTTC,CASSPRLAAQYEQFF
TRBD1,TRBJ1-1,TRBV29-1,few,TGCAGCGCCCCGGGACAGGGGGCCGGTACTGAAGCTTTCTTT,CSAPGQGAGTEAFF
TRBD1,TRBJ1-5,TRBV12-3/TRBV12-4,few,TGTGCCAGCTCACGACAGGGGAAAGGCCAGCATTTT,CASSRQGKGQHF
.,TRBJ2-5,TRBV7-9,.,TGTGCCAGCAGCCTTTTTCTGGCCAGTGAGGAGACCCAGTACTTC,CASSLFLASEETQYF
.,TRBJ2-3,TRBV12-3/TRBV12-4,.,TGTGCCAGCAGACCATCAGCTGATACGCAGTATTTT,CASRPSADTQYF
TRBD1,TRBJ1-5,TRBV12-3/TRBV12-4,few,TGTGCCAGCAGTTTCCACAGGGGGGATCAGCCCCAGCATTTT,CASSFHRGDQPQHF
.,TRBJ2-5,TRBV20-1,few,TGCAGTGCTAGAGTCCAGGAGACCCAGTACTTC,CSARVQETQYF
.,TRBJ1-1,TRBV4-2,few,TGTGCCAGCAGCCATGGCCTCAGAGACACTGAAGCTTTCTTT,CASSHGLRDTEAFF
.,TRBJ1-5,TRBV2,.,TGTGCCAGCAGTGAAAGGGCCGAGGATCAGCCCCAGCATTTT,CASSERAEDQPQHF
.,TRBJ1-2,TRBV24-1,.,TGTGCCACCAGCAAATCACAGGGAGCGGCTGGCTACACCTTC,CATSKSQGAAGYTF
.,TRBJ1-4,TRBV10-3,.,TGTGCCATCAGTGACTCGGGGACGGGTCAGTTTGTCGAAAAACTGTTTTTT,CAISDSGTGQFVEKLFF
.,TRBJ2-3,TRBV7-7,.,TGTGCTAGCAGCCACGGGACGGGGACAGATACGCAGTATTTT,CASSHGTGTDTQYF
TRBD1,TRBJ1-5,TRBV30,once,TGTGCCTGGAGTGTAGGGGGCTCTGGCCAGCCCCAGCATTTT,CAWSVGGSGQPQHF
TRBD2,TRBJ2-7,TRBV12-3/TRBV12-4,many,TGTGCCAGCAGCGCCGGGACTAGCCCTCACGAGCAGTACTTC,CASSAGTSPHEQYF
.,TRBJ1-5,TRBV12-3/TRBV12-4,few,TGTGCCAGCAGCCCGAGACAGCCCAATCAGCCCCAGCATTTT,CASSPRQPNQPQHF
.,TRBJ2-7,TRBV6-1,.,TGTGCCAGCAACCACCGGGACACTGCCTACGAGCAGTACTTC,CASNHRDTAYEQYF
TRBD2,TRBJ2-1,TRBV3-1,.,TGTGCCAGCAGCCAAGTCCTCGGAGCGGGGAGTGAGCAGTTCTTC,CASSQVLGAGSEQFF
.,TRBJ1-2,TRBV6-5,.,TGTGCCAGCAGTTACTCGTGGCCCGAAGCTAACTATGGCTACACCTTC,CASSYSWPEANYGYTF
.,TRBJ2-5,TRBV27,many,TGTGCCAGCAGTTCCGCCCAAGAGACCCAGTACTTC,CASSSAQETQYF
TRBD1,TRBJ1-4,TRBV28,.,TGTGCCAGCAGTTCATTACAGGGGCGGCGGGAGGAAAAACTGTTTTTT,CASSSLQGRREEKLFF
TRBD1,TRBJ1-1,TRBV6-5,.,TGTGCCAGCAGGTCGGGACAGGGGATTAACACTGAAGCTTTCTTT,CASRSGQGINTEAFF
.,TRBJ1-5,TRBV12-3/TRBV12-4,.,TGTGCCAGCAGGGTGACCACGGGGCCCCAGCATTTT,CASRVTTGPQHF
.,TRBJ2-6,TRBV6-1,.,TGTGCCAGCAGTCCCGAAGGAGGGTACTCTGGGGCCAACGTCCTGACTTTC,CASSPEGGYSGANVLTF
.,TRBJ2-1,TRBV10-3,.,TGTGCCATCAGTGAGTCCGGGTCGAGGCCGGCGGATGAGCAGTTCTTC,CAISESGSRPADEQFF
TRBD1,TRBJ1-6,TRBV6-5,.,TGTGCCAGCAGTTACAGGGGACAGAGATATTCACCCCTCCACTTT,CASSYRGQRYSPLHF
.,TRBJ1-1,TRBV5-1,.,TGCGCCAGCAGCTTGGCCGAACAGACTCTGAACACTGAAGCTTTCTTT,CASSLAEQTLNTEAFF
.,TRBJ2-5,TRBV15,.,TGTGCCACCAGCAGAGATTATGAGGGAAAGGAGACCCAGTACTTC,CATSRDYEGKETQYF
.,TRBJ2-2,TRBV7-2,.,TGTGCCAGCAGCTTAGCAGGGTCCGGGGAGCTGTTTTTT,CASSLAGSGELFF
TRBD2,TRBJ2-1,TRBV14,many,TGTGCCAGCAGCCACTCCGGGACTAGCGGGAGTTGGGAGCAGTTCTTC,CASSHSGTSGSWEQFF
.,TRBJ1-2,TRBV30,.,TGTGCCTGGAGTGTTGACTATGGCTACACCTTC,CAWSVDYGYTF
TRBD1,TRBJ2-7,TRBV18,few,TGTGCCAGCTCACCCCGGGGACAGGGCTACGAGCAGTACTTC,CASSPRGQGYEQYF
.,TRBJ1-5,TRBV12-5,.,TGTGCTAGTGGTTTGTCCGTCACAGGGCTGCCCCAGCATTTT,CASGLSVTGLPQHF
TRBD2,TRBJ2-3,TRBV4-3,.,TGCGCCAGCGGCCAAGAAAGCGGGAGGGCTGCAGATACGCAGTATTTT,CASGQESGRAADTQYF
.,TRBJ2-3,TRBV5-1,.,TGCGCCAGCAGCTTGGATGTCGGGCAGGGTGTCGATACGCAGTATTTT,CASSLDVGQGVDTQYF
TRBD2,TRBJ2-3,TRBV14,many,TGTGCCAGCAGCCAATCCCGATCGACTAGCGGGGGGCCCCTCGGAGCCCATAATACGCAGTATTTT,CASSQSRSTSGGPLGAHNTQYF